This is a list of T cell receptor beta chains from one sample in a study of T cells expressing NK-cell markers. TCRdb reprocessed the 5' RACE reads and stores each CDR3 protein as one record, lacking DNA. The repertoire table contains about 400,000 distinct CDR3 sequences. Sequences were obtained from blood T cells: a sorted CD56 or NKG2C T cell subset, CD4+ or CD8+ T cells, or bulk PBMC T cells (not recorded which). The receptors here all came from a woman between 45 and 65 years old in good health. The CDR3 runs from the conserved cysteine through the conserved F or W.

j_call v_call cdr3_aa
TRBJ1-1 TRBV12-3/TRBV12-4 CASSPALSGMDQAFF
TRBJ1-1 TRBV7-9 CASSDDRAMGTEAFF
TRBJ2-5 TRBV6-1 CASNTGALSPETQYF
TRBJ2-5 TRBV10-3 CAISELDPTRGQETQYF
TRBJ2-5 TRBV27 CASSPGLTPAETQYF
TRBJ1-3 TRBV11-2 CASSKGDSSGNTIYF
TRBJ2-7 TRBV7-9 CASSLFRGGPFYEQYF
TRBJ1-2 TRBV18 CASSPRAGGTYGYTF
TRBJ2-2 TRBV19 CASSMDGRITGELFF
TRBJ2-1 TRBV6-2/TRBV6-3 CASSTTGAHEQFF
TRBJ2-3 TRBV5-5 CASSLAGDNTQYF
TRBJ2-3 TRBV11-3 CASSLDGTGTDTQYF
TRBJ1-2 TRBV6-5 CASSYSPVNYGYTF
TRBJ2-7 TRBV3-1 CASSQAASGQTYEQYF
TRBJ2-1 TRBV12-5 CASGLVLAGSYNEQFF
TRBJ1-2 TRBV7-9 CASSYSPQDRDHGYTF
TRBJ1-6 TRBV6-1 CASSTGHYNSPLHF
TRBJ2-7 TRBV6-5 CASSYIPGQAQDEQYF
TRBJ2-1 TRBV6-6 CASRGLAGVNADNEQFF
TRBJ2-4 TRBV13 CASSLLLAKNIQYF
TRBJ2-5 TRBV25-1 CASSPPGVSETQYF
TRBJ1-1 TRBV19 CASMGQLMNTEAFF
TRBJ2-1 TRBV19 CASSTASGWRNEQFF
TRBJ1-3 TRBV7-9 CASSLILGSANTIYF
TRBJ1-5 TRBV10-2 CASSEHQSQPQHF
TRBJ2-1 TRBV7-9 CASSSLAPTSGRASYNEQFF
TRBJ2-3 TRBV3-1 CASSQGTSLDTQYF
TRBJ2-1 TRBV7-2 CASSLGGLAAGGEQFF
TRBJ2-2 TRBV3-1 CASSLGGTNTGELFF
TRBJ2-2 TRBV12-3/TRBV12-4 CASRLGTTTGELFF
TRBJ2-2 TRBV10-3 CASSDRGPANTGELFF
TRBJ2-7 TRBV2 CASSEQNYEQYF
TRBJ2-7 TRBV7-9 CASSPGKTIAGAHEQYF
TRBJ2-5 TRBV5-1 CASSLGDRGGETQYF
TRBJ1-2 TRBV4-1 CASSQGGGGNYGYTF
TRBJ2-6 TRBV20-1 CSARETGGTGANVLTF
TRBJ2-7 TRBV20-1 CSASPPKSYEQYF
TRBJ1-2 TRBV12-3/TRBV12-4 CASSHRRLGGYTF
TRBJ2-7 TRBV24-1 CATRGRDRYYEQYF
TRBJ2-1 TRBV10-1 CASSESGASGSRVEQFF
TRBJ1-5 TRBV12-3/TRBV12-4 CASSAQGEGNQPQHF
TRBJ1-4 TRBV3-1 CASSQGTGGFVEKLFF
TRBJ2-1 TRBV5-1 CASSLGLDNEQFF
TRBJ2-1 TRBV11-3 CASTPEGTQRNEQFF
TRBJ2-5 TRBV5-6 CASVEWASGRSETQYF
TRBJ1-4 TRBV24-1 CATSETPGKLFF